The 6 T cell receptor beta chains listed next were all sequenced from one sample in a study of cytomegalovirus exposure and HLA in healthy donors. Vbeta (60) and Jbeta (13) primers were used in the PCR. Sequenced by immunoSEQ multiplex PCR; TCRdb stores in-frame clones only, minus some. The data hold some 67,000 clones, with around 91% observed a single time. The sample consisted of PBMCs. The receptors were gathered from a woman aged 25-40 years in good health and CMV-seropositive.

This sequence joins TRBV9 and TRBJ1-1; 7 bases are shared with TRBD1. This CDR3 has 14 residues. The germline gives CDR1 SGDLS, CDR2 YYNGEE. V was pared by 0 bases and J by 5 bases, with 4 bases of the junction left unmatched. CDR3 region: CASSVAVRGTEAFF. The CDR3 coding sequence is TGTGCCAGCAGCGTAGCGGTCAGGGGGACTGAAGCTTTCTTT.

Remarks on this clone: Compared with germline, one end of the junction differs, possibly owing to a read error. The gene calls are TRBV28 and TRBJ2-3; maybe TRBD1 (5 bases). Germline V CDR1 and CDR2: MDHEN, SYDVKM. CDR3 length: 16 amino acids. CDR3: CASSVWTLGGTDTQYF. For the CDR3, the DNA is TGTGCCAGCAGTGTATGGACCCTAGGGGGCACAGATACGCAGTATTTT.

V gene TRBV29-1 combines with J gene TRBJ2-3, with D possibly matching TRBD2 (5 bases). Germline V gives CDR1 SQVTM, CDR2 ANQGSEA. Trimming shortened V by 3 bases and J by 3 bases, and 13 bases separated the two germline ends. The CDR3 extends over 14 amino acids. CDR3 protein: CSVDQTTGTDTQYF. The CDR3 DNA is TGCAGCGTTGACCAGACGACGGGGACAGATACGCAGTATTTT.

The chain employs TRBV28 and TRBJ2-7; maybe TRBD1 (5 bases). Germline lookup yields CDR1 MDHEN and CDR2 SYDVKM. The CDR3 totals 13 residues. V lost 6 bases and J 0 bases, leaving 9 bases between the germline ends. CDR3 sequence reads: CASRGHSSYEQYF. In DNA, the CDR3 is TGTGCCAGCAGAGGACACTCCTCCTACGAGCAGTACTTC.

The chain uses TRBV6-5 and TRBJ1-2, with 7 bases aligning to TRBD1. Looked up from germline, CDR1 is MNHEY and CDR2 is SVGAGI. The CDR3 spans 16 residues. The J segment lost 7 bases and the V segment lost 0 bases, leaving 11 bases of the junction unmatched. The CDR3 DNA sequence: TGTGCCAGCAGTTACTCGACTTCGGCAGGGGGTTCTGGCTACACCTTC. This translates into CASSYSTSAGGSGYTF.

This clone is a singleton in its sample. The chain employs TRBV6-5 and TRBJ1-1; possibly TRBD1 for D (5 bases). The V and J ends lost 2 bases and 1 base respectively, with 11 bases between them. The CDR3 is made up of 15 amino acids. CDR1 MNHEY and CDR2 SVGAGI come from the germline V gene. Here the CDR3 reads CASSYTAGRNTEAFF. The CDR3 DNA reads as TGTGCCAGCAGTTACACGGCAGGGCGGAACACTGAAGCTTTCTTT.